The 8 T cell receptor beta chains below all came from one sample that was sequenced in a study of shared clonotypes between healthy human individuals. Repertoires were generated with immunoSEQ multiplex PCR, while TCRdb's copy carries only in-frame clones and drops some. The data show 2 million to 2.5 million clones, with roughly 92% seen just once and around 0.35% held by the top ten. Source material: naive CD4+ T cells from PBMCs. Subset given: CD45RA+ positively selected. The receptors shown here come from a man younger than 35 in good health. Some clones in this sample may be carry-over from other donors' samples.

This clone was seen a single time. This chain links TRBV6-1 with TRBJ2-1; 12 positions agree with TRBD2. The V and J ends lost 7 bases and 3 bases, in that order; junction bases with no gene match: 4. The CDR3 covers 15 residues. CDR1 is MNHNS and CDR2 is SASEGT in the germline V gene. The CDR3 sequence: CASTRTSGDYNEQFF. The CDR3 DNA follows: TGTGCCAGCACCCGGACTAGCGGGGACTACAATGAGCAGTTCTTC.

V gene TRBV5-4 combines with J gene TRBJ2-5, with TRBD2 as a possible D gene (7 bases). Trimming pared 8 bases from V and 0 bases from J, leaving 20 bases between. The CDR3 is 16 residues long. The germline V gene has CDR1 SGHNT and CDR2 YYREEE (reference sequence). CDR3 region: CARRRGLMGYQETQYF. CDR3 nucleotide sequence: TGTGCCAGAAGGCGGGGGCTGATGGGGTACCAAGAGACCCAGTACTTC.

The chain recombines TRBV29-1 with TRBJ2-3; a weak D match, TRBD2 (5 bases). Germline V gives CDR1 SQVTM, CDR2 ANQGSEA. CDR3 size: 18 residues. V dropped 1 base and J dropped 0 bases, with 20 bases sitting between them. CDR3 bases: TGCAGCGTTGAAGGCACCCCAGACGGGCGGACTAGCACAGATACGCAGTATTTT. Its protein is CSVEGTPDGRTSTDTQYF.

The chain is built from TRBV19 and TRBJ1-1; D is undetermined. The CDR3 totals 13 residues. The V gene's germline CDR1 is LNHDA and CDR2 SQIVND (reference sequence). Trimming left V 10 bases short and J 2 bases short, with 14 bases between. The CDR3 spells CATRRQTNTEAFF. As DNA, the CDR3 is TGTGCCACTCGAAGGCAAACAAACACTGAAGCTTTCTTT. Variable domain in full (rest from reference TRBV19 and TRBJ1-1): DGGITQSPKYLFRKEGQNVTLSCEQNLNHDAMYWYRQDPGQGLRLIYYSQIVNDFQKGDIAEGYSVSREKKESFPLTVTSAQKNPTAFYLCATRRQTNTEAFFGQGTRLTVV.

This chain connects TRBV28 to TRBJ1-2; no definite D call. This CDR3 spans 11 amino acids. V was trimmed by 10 bases and J by 7 bases, leaving 13 bases between them. CDR1 and CDR2 (germline): MDHEN, SYDVKM. CDR3 in amino acids: CATLEEGGYTF. CDR3 bases: TGTGCCACCCTGGAGGAGGGTGGCTACACCTTC.

The genes are TRBV4-2 and TRBJ2-7, with a possible D match to TRBD1 (6 bases). The germline V gene encodes CDR1 LGHNA and CDR2 YNFKEQ. The germline V and J ends were trimmed by 1 base and 2 bases, with 9 bases remaining between them. The CDR3 is made up of 14 amino acids. The CDR3 nucleotides are TGTGCCAGCAGCCAAGGGACAGCGACCTACGAGCAGTACTTC. As protein: CASSQGTATYEQYF.

The CDR3 region is CASRNRDSNQPQHF. The CDR3 nucleotides are TGTGCCAGCAGAAACAGGGATAGCAATCAGCCCCAGCATTTT. This chain links TRBV6-5 with TRBJ1-5, with D possibly being TRBD1 (6 bases). The CDR3 has 14 residues. V was clipped by 6 bases and J by 0 bases, with 9 bases between them. Germline assignment: CDR1 MNHEY and CDR2 SVGAGI.

The chain joins TRBV2 to TRBJ2-5; TRBD1 agrees at 11 bases. The better agreement between TRBJ2-7 and the DNA end casts doubt on the J call. CDR1 is SNHLY, CDR2 FYNNEI, per germline. CDR3 length: 14 amino acids. CDR3 in DNA: TGTGCCACCCAGAGGGGACAGGGGGGTTACGAGCAGTACTTC. Protein product: CATQRGQGGYEQYF.